This TCR beta chain stems from a study of T cells after posttransplantation cyclophosphamide. Generated by immunoSEQ multiplex PCR, the TCRdb table keeps only in-frame clones and is missing some. Altogether tens of thousands of clones were found in the sample, and no singletons occur. In this sample, this clone turned up many times. Trimming pared 6 bases from V and 0 bases from J, leaving 18 bases between. This CDR3 is built from 17 residues. Germline assignment: CDR1 MDHEN and CDR2 SYDVKM. Source material: PBMCs. This chain links TRBV28 with TRBJ2-1; D is perhaps TRBD2 (5 bases). The origin of this receptor is a man between 35 and 55 years old in good health, CMV-negative, and a related stem cell transplant donor. The DNA for the CDR3 is TGTGCCAGCAGCCGGATCGGGCGGGCGGGCTCCTACAATGAGCAGTTCTTC. Translating gives CASSRIGRAGSYNEQFF.